This T cell receptor beta chain was sequenced during a study of T cell clones after liver transplantation. Study-wide context: Tolerance: complete withdrawal held at least one year, liver enzymes staying within twice normal.

Sequencing was performed with immunoSEQ multiplex PCR; in TCRdb, only in-frame clones are kept and a portion is missing. The table includes some 80,000 clones, roughly 80% detected once. Looked up from germline, CDR1 is SGHRS and CDR2 is YFSETQ. V was clipped by 0 bases and J by 8 bases; unmatched bases: 9. The CDR3 extends over 16 amino acids. This chain connects TRBV5-1 to TRBJ2-1, with TRBD2 matching 9 bases. The clonotype comes from a human patient who received a liver transplant. The graft donor may have contributed some T cells. Material: CD4+ T cells from blood, obtained 46 months after liver transplant. This chain's CDR3 is CASSLAGPGLADEQFF. The DNA of the CDR3 is TGCGCCAGCAGCTTGGCCGGTCCGGGACTAGCAGATGAGCAGTTCTTC.